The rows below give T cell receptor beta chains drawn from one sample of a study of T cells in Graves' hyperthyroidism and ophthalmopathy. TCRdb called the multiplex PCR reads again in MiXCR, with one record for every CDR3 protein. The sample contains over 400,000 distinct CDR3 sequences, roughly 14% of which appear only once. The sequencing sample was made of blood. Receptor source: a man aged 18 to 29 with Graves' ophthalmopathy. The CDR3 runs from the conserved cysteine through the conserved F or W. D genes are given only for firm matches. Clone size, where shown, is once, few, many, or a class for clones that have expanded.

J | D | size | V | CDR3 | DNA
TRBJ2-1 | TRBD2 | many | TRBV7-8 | CASSLASGGAYNEQFF | TGTGCCAGCAGCTTAGCGTCGGGGGGGGCCTACAATGAGCAGTTCTTC
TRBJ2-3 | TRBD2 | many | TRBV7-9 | CASSFAGGSSDTQYF | TGTGCCAGCAGCTTTGCGGGGGGGTCATCAGATACGCAGTATTTT
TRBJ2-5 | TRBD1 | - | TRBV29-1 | CSVTTGTGRQYF | TGCAGCGTGACAACCGGGACAGGAAGACAGTACTTC
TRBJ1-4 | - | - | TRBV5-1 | CASSLTSTNEKLFF | TGCGCCAGCAGCTTGACGTCAACTAATGAAAAACTGTTTTTT
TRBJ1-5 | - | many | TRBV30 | CAWSEGTNQPQHF | TGTGCCTGGAGTGAAGGGACAAATCAGCCCCAGCATTTT
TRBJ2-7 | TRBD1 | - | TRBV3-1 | CASRTGQGNYEQYF | TGTGCCAGCAGGACGGGACAGGGAAACTACGAGCAGTACTTC
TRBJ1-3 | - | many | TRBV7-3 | CASSLSGSAGNTIYF | TGTGCCAGCAGCTTATCAGGGTCAGCTGGAAACACCATATATTTT
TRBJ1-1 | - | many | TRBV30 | CAWSISFGGMNTEAFF | TGTGCCTGGAGTATAAGCTTCGGGGGCATGAACACTGAAGCTTTCTTT
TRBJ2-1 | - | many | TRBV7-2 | CASSSGWHNEQFF | TGTGCCAGCAGCTCAGGCTGGCACAATGAGCAGTTCTTC
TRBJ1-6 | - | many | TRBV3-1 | CASSQTENSPLHF | TGTGCCAGCAGCCAGACAGAGAATTCACCCCTCCACTTT
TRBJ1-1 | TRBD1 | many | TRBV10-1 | CASSPTGLEAFF | TGCGCCAGCAGTCCGACAGGGTTAGAAGCTTTCTTT
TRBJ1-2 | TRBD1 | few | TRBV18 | CASSPKDRGHGYTF | TGTGCCAGCTCACCGAAGGACAGGGGGCATGGCTACACCTTC
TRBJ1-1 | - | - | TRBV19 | CASSIQGEYTEAFF | TGTGCCAGTAGTATTCAAGGGGAATACACTGAAGCTTTCTTT
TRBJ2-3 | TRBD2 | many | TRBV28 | CASSVTSGRAPDTQYF | TGTGCCAGCAGTGTCACTAGCGGGAGGGCCCCAGATACGCAGTATTTT
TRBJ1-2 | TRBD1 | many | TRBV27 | CASSFSDRGVGGYTF | TGTGCCAGCAGTTTTTCGGACAGGGGAGTAGGAGGCTACACCTTC
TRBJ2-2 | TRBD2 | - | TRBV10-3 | CAISEELAANTGELFF | TGTGCCATCAGTGAGGAACTAGCGGCGAACACCGGGGAGCTGTTTTTT
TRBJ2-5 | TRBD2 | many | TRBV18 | CASSPLVGLAVVTQYF | TGTGCCAGCTCACCTTTGGTTGGACTAGCGGTTGTGACCCAGTACTTC
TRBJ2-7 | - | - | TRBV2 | CASSPPEGSYEQYF | TGTGCCAGCAGTCCCCCTGAGGGCTCCTACGAGCAGTACTTC
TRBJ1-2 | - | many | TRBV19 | CASSIPAGLTNYGYTF | TGTGCCAGTAGTATTCCGGCAGGGCTCACTAACTATGGCTACACCTTC
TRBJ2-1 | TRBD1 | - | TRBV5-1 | CASSSWTGGGSYNEQFF | TGCGCCAGCAGCTCATGGACAGGGGGAGGCTCCTACAATGAGCAGTTCTTC
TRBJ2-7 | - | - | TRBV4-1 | CASSQVRGSYEQYF | TGCGCCAGCAGCCAAGTGAGGGGGTCCTACGAGCAGTACTTC
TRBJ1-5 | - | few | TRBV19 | CASTDLQGGDQPQHF | TGTGCCAGTACCGATCTCCAGGGTGGCGATCAGCCCCAGCATTTT
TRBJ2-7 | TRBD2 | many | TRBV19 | CASSTGELAGRPYEQYF | TGTGCCAGTAGTACCGGCGAACTAGCGGGAAGACCCTACGAGCAGTACTTC
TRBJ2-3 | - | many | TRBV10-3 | CAINEGADTQYF | TGTGCCATCAACGAGGGCGCGGATACGCAGTATTTT
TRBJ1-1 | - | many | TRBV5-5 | CASSLAQRSPNTEAFF | TGTGCCAGCAGCTTGGCGCAGCGGTCTCCGAACACTGAAGCTTTCTTT
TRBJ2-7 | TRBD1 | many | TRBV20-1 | CRPGQGDEQYF | TGCAGACCGGGACAGGGGGACGAGCAGTACTTC
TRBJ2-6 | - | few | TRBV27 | CASRMGQRWGANVLTF | TGTGCCAGCAGAATGGGGCAGCGCTGGGGGGCCAACGTCCTGACTTTC
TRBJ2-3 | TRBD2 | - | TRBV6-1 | CASSVVWTSGARTQYF | TGTGCCAGCAGTGTGGTGTGGACTAGCGGAGCCCGGACGCAGTATTTT
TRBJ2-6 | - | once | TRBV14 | CASSSLLGSGANVLTF | TGTGCCAGCAGCTCGCTGTTGGGCTCTGGGGCCAACGTCCTGACTTTC
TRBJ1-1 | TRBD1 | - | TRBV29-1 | CSGSTGGYDTEAFF | TGCAGCGGGTCGACAGGGGGCTATGACACTGAAGCTTTCTTT
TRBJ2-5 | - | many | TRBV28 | CASTRGPEGYETQYF | TGTGCCAGCACCCGGGGACCCGAGGGCTACGAGACCCAGTACTTC
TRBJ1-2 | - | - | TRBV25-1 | CASSDVWGANGYTF | TGTGCCAGCAGTGACGTCTGGGGGGCGAATGGCTACACCTTC
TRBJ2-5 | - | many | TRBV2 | CASSAGVQETQYF | TGTGCCAGCAGTGCGGGGGTCCAAGAGACCCAGTACTTC
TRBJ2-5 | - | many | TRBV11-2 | CASSLGQVWQETQYF | TGTGCCAGCAGCCTAGGGCAGGTGTGGCAAGAGACCCAGTACTTC